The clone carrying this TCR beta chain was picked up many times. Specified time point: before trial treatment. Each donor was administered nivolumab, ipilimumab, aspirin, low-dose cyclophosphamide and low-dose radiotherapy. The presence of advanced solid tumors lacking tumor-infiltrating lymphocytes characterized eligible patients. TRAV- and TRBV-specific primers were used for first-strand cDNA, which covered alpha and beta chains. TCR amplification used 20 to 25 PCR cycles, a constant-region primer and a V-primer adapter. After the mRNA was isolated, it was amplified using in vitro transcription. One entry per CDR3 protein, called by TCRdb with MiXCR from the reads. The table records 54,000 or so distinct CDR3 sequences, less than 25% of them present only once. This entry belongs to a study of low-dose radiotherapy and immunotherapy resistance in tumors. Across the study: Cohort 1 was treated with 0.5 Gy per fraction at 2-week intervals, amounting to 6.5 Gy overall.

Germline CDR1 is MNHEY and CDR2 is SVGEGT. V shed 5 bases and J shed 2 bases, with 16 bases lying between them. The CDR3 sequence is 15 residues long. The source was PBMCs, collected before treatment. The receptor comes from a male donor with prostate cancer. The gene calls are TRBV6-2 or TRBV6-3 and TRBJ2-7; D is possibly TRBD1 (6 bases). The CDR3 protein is CASSEVGQGPYEQYF. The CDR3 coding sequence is TGTGCCAGCAGTGAAGTAGGGCAGGGGCCCTACGAGCAGTACTTC.